This T cell receptor (beta chain) is from a study of blood T cell repertoires in COVID-19. As for the study in general: From the United States, Italy and Spain came samples of acute and convalescent COVID-19. Sources were T cells, B-cell-depleted T cells, or PBMCs; the material itself was cDNA or gDNA.

This CDR3 is 15 amino acids long. CDR1 is SGDLS, CDR2 YYNGEE, per germline. Trimming left V 3 bases short and J 0 bases short, with 10 bases between. Under the authors' procedure: From reference gene primer amplification, estimates of nucleated cell counts were derived. Using immunoSEQ multiplex PCR, the repertoire was profiled, and TCRdb retains in-frame clones only, with some absent. The V and J calls and clone size are taken from that table; D and trimming were inferred from the DNA. The sample holds 200,000 or so clones; around 82% are singletons and the top ten take over 6.5%. Recovery among Cohort 3 donors was established by two negative PCRs, clearance, or symptom resolution.

The material sequenced was PBMCs or T cells enriched from blood (not recorded which). The TCR sequence derives from a man aged 40-49 years who had recovered from COVID-19. The chain employs TRBV9 and TRBJ1-3; D possibly corresponds to TRBD1 (5 bases). CDR3: CASSASGFSGNTIYF. As DNA, the CDR3 is TGTGCCAGCAGCGCCTCAGGGTTCTCTGGAAACACCATATATTTT.